The 31 T cell receptor beta chains below come from one sample, sequenced in a study of blood T cell repertoires in COVID-19. Repertoires were generated with immunoSEQ multiplex PCR, while TCRdb's copy carries only in-frame clones and drops some. The sample contains fewer than 500,000 clones, approximately 90% of which appear only once. Sequencing used peripheral blood. The source is a woman aged 30 to 39 with active or convalescent COVID-19.

CDR3 DNA sequence: TGTGCCAGCAGCCCTACCTACGAGCAGTACTTC. This translates into CASSPTYEQYF. The genes are TRBV5-5 and TRBJ2-7; no clear D. Trimming removed 4 bases at V and 2 bases at J, with 4 bases between. The CDR3 spans 11 residues. Germline V lookup: CDR1 SGHKS, CDR2 YYEKEE (reference sequence). The variable domain in full, with the rest retrieved from reference TRBV5-5 and TRBJ2-7, is DAGVTQSPTHLIKTRGQQVTLRCSPISGHKSVSWYQQVLGQGPQFIFQYYEKEERGRGNFPDRFSARQFPNYSSELNVNALLLGDSALYLCASSPTYEQYFGPGTRLTVT.

This chain links TRBV5-3 with TRBJ1-4; D gene uncertain. TRBV5-3 is designated an ORF whose function remains uncertain. V was trimmed by 2 bases and J by 8 bases, leaving 16 bases between them. CDR3 size: 15 residues. The CDR3 sequence: CARSFVGVTGEKLFF. The DNA for the CDR3 is TGTGCCAGAAGCTTCGTCGGGGTGACGGGGGAAAAACTGTTTTTT.

This clone is a singleton in its sample. The rearrangement uses TRBV7-9 and TRBJ1-5, with 8 bases fitting TRBD1. The CDR3 consists of 18 residues. CDR1 is SEHNR and CDR2 is FQNEAQ in the germline V gene (reference sequence). Trimming took 1 base from V and 4 from J; bases not matched to a gene: 12. The CDR3 reads CASSLGTEWDRNNQPQHF. The CDR3 DNA is TGTGCCAGCAGCTTAGGGACAGAATGGGACAGGAATAATCAGCCCCAGCATTTT.

The V call is TRBV2, the J call TRBJ2-1, with D maybe TRBD2 (6 bases). This CDR3 contains 15 residues. Germline loops: CDR1 SNHLY, CDR2 FYNNEI. V dropped 6 bases and J dropped 7 bases, with 19 bases sitting between them. CDR3 bases: TGTGCCAGCAGGGACGGGACTGGCCAAGTGAATGAGCAGTTCTTC. It translates to CASRDGTGQVNEQFF.

This chain joins TRBV19 and TRBJ1-3; 7 nucleotides line up with TRBD1. The CDR3 contains 14 residues. Looked up from germline, CDR1 is LNHDA and CDR2 is SQIVND (reference sequence). The trim removed 3 bases at V and 1 base at J, leaving 0 bases unmatched. The CDR3 here is CASSMGQSGNTIYF. In nucleotides, the CDR3 is TGTGCCAGTAGTATGGGACAGTCTGGAAACACCATATATTTT.

There are many counts of this clone. The gene calls are TRBV4-1 and TRBJ2-5, with D maybe TRBD1 (5 bases). Germline loops: CDR1 MGHRA, CDR2 YSYEKL. V lost 2 bases, J lost 5 bases, and 15 bases lay in between. CDR3 length: 15 amino acids. As DNA, the CDR3 is TGCGCCAGCAGCCAATCTCCCAGGGCGATCGAGACCCAGTACTTC. It yields the protein CASSQSPRAIETQYF.

The chain uses TRBV19 and TRBJ1-5; D is perhaps TRBD1 (5 bases). Germline loops: CDR1 LNHDA, CDR2 SQIVND (reference sequence). CDR3 length: 18 amino acids. Trimming removed 4 bases at V and 0 bases at J, with 19 bases between. Here the CDR3 reads CASSTRQGKTYSNQPQHF. DNA of the CDR3: TGTGCCAGTAGTACTAGGCAGGGAAAAACTTATAGCAATCAGCCCCAGCATTTT. Based on the CDR3 plus reference TRBV19 and TRBJ1-5, the full variable domain is DGGITQSPKYLFRKEGQNVTLSCEQNLNHDAMYWYRQDPGQGLRLIYYSQIVNDFQKGDIAEGYSVSREKKESFPLTVTSAQKNPTAFYLCASSTRQGKTYSNQPQHFGDGTRLSIL.

The CDR3: CASSLGGTTEAFF. CDR3 sequence (DNA): TGCGCCAGCAGCTTGGGGGGCACCACTGAAGCTTTCTTT. The V and J genes are TRBV5-1 and TRBJ1-1, with D possibly being TRBD1 (5 bases). V shed 0 bases and J shed 4 bases, with 7 bases lying between them. Germline assignment: CDR1 SGHRS and CDR2 YFSETQ. This CDR3 region has 13 residues.

On this clone: Different DNA sequences within this sample yield the same CDR3. The chain recombines TRBV29-1 with TRBJ1-2; TRBD1 might be the D (5 bases). Trimming removed 4 bases at V and 5 bases at J, with 8 bases between. CDR3 length: 11 residues. Germline loops: CDR1 SQVTM, CDR2 ANQGSEA. The CDR3, as DNA: TGCAGCGTTGCGGGGGGTTATGGCTACACCTTC. It codes for CSVAGGYGYTF.

The V call is TRBV7-9, the J call TRBJ1-1; D ambiguous. Germline CDR1 is SEHNR and CDR2 is FQNEAQ (reference sequence). V was clipped by 5 bases and J by 3 bases, with 16 bases between them. The CDR3 extends over 15 amino acids. In DNA, the CDR3 is TGTGCCAGCAGCCCGGGAGTGGGTGACGACACTGAAGCTTTCTTT. Amino acids: CASSPGVGDDTEAFF.

CDR3 sequence reads: CASRGLAGGRDTQYF. In nucleotides, the CDR3 is TGTGCCAGCAGAGGACTAGCGGGGGGGCGGGATACGCAGTATTTT. V is TRBV6-5 and J is TRBJ2-3; the match to TRBD2 covers 15 bases. Germline V gene lookup returns CDR1 MNHEY and CDR2 SVGAGI. With V trimmed by 6 bases and J by 6 bases, 4 bases remained unmatched. The CDR3 spans 15 residues.

In its sample, this clone was seen a few times. The chain joins TRBV4-1 to TRBJ1-4; tentative D call: TRBD1 (6 bases). The V gene lost 1 base and the J gene lost 8 bases, with 26 bases spanning the gap. Germline values: CDR1 MGHRA, CDR2 YSYEKL. This CDR3 contains 19 residues. Here the CDR3 DNA reads TGCGCCAGCAGCCAAGGATACCAACTCCCAACAGGGAGGGGGGAAAAACTGTTTTTT. This sequence encodes CASSQGYQLPTGRGEKLFF.

This clone was detected once. The chain carries TRBV5-1 and TRBJ2-7; 8 bases fit TRBD2. The germline CDR1 and CDR2 sequences are SGHRS and YFSETQ. The CDR3 totals 14 residues. V lost 4 bases to trimming and J lost 3 bases; unmatched junction nucleotides: 6. The CDR3 reads CASSASGSRYEQYF. Here the CDR3 DNA reads TGCGCCAGCAGCGCAAGCGGGAGCCGCTACGAGCAGTACTTC. Supplemented by reference TRBV5-1 and TRBJ2-7, the full variable domain reads KAGVTQTPRYLIKTRGQQVTLSCSPISGHRSVSWYQQTPGQGLQFLFEYFSETQRNKGNFPGRFSGRQFSNSRSEMNVSTLELGDSALYLCASSASGSRYEQYFGPGTRLTVT.

This clone occurred once. The CDR3: CASSPSPPGGLSNQPQHF. The CDR3 DNA reads TGTGCCAGCAGCCCTTCCCCCCCAGGGGGCTTGAGCAATCAGCCCCAGCATTTT. V usage is TRBV6-2 or TRBV6-3 and J usage is TRBJ1-5, with 8 bases lining up with TRBD1. CDR3 length: 18 residues. Germline values: CDR1 MNHEY, CDR2 SVGEGT. V lost 6 bases and J lost 1; bases outside the gene matches: 14.

The chain links TRBV7-2 to TRBJ1-3; D not certain. The CDR3 runs to 18 residues. Germline V gene lookup returns CDR1 SGHTA and CDR2 FQGNSA. V was clipped by 2 bases and J by 0 bases, with 17 bases between them. Here the CDR3 DNA reads TGTGCCAGCAGCTTATATCTTAGGCGGAAATACTCTGGAAACACCATATATTTT. As protein: CASSLYLRRKYSGNTIYF.

The gene calls are TRBV5-1 and TRBJ2-5, with 8 nucleotides matching TRBD2. V shed 0 bases, J shed 3 bases, and the junction held 10 bases outside the gene matches. From germline, CDR1 is SGHRS and CDR2 YFSETQ. The CDR3 is 17 amino acids. The CDR3 here is CASSLGLAGSGEETQYF. The CDR3 DNA follows: TGCGCCAGCAGCTTGGGGTTAGCGGGAAGTGGGGAAGAGACCCAGTACTTC.

This clone was detected a few times. The chain employs TRBV4-2 and TRBJ2-5; D may be TRBD2 (5 bases). V dropped 1 base and J dropped 4 bases, with 10 bases sitting between them. From germline, CDR1 is LGHNA and CDR2 YNFKEQ. The CDR3 totals 14 residues. Here the CDR3 reads CASSQVLLVETQYF. As DNA, the CDR3 is TGTGCCAGCAGCCAAGTTCTACTAGTAGAGACCCAGTACTTC.

The table lists this clone with a few counts. The V and J genes are TRBV29-1 and TRBJ1-4, with D unclear. The ends were cut back, 0 bases at V and 5 bases at J, with 10 bases in the middle. CDR1 and CDR2 from the germline V gene are SQVTM and ANQGSEA. The CDR3 loop spans 14 amino acids. CDR3: CSVEDPGGNEKLFF. DNA for the CDR3: TGCAGCGTTGAAGATCCGGGAGGGAATGAAAAACTGTTTTTT.

This rearrangement joins TRBV19 to TRBJ1-2, with D maybe TRBD1 (6 bases). The V gene's germline CDR1 is LNHDA and CDR2 SQIVND (reference sequence). The V and J ends lost 7 bases and 2 bases respectively, with 23 bases between them. The CDR3 is 17 residues long. The chain's CDR3 is CASTPYFGARGNYGYTF. The CDR3 nucleotides are TGTGCCAGTACCCCCTATTTCGGAGCAAGGGGGAACTATGGCTACACCTTC.

V and J are TRBV18 and TRBJ1-1; 8 bases are shared with TRBD1. V was pared by 4 bases and J by 4 bases, with 11 bases of the junction left unmatched. Germline V gene data show CDR1 as KGHSH and CDR2 as LQKENI. CDR3 length equals 16 residues. The CDR3 DNA reads TGTGCCAGCTCACGCTTATCGACCGGACAGGGCACTGAAGCTTTCTTT. It specifies CASSRLSTGQGTEAFF.

The chain links TRBV27 to TRBJ2-1; TRBD2 is a possible D gene (5 bases). The V gene's germline CDR1 is MNHEY and CDR2 SMNVEV (reference sequence). Trimming shortened V by 3 bases and J by 3 bases, and 12 bases separated the two germline ends. The CDR3 has 15 residues. The CDR3 protein is CASSLERLNYNEQFF. The CDR3 DNA is TGTGCCAGCAGTTTGGAGCGGTTAAACTACAATGAGCAGTTCTTC.

The gene calls are TRBV2 and TRBJ2-2, with D possibly matching TRBD1 (5 bases). The germline V and J ends were trimmed by 6 bases and 6 bases, with 11 bases remaining between them. This CDR3 has 13 residues. Germline CDR1 SNHLY, CDR2 FYNNEI. CDR3 protein: CASRIEGAGELFF. Here the CDR3 DNA reads TGTGCCAGCAGAATCGAAGGGGCCGGGGAGCTGTTTTTT. The complete variable domain, with remaining parts taken from reference TRBV2 and TRBJ2-2, reads EPEVTQTPSHQVTQMGQEVILRCVPISNHLYFYWYRQILGQKVEFLVSFYNNEISEKSEIFDDQFSVERPDGSNFTLKIRSTKLEDSAMYFCASRIEGAGELFFGEGSRLTVL.

V and J are TRBV7-8 and TRBJ2-1; TRBD1 matches 9 bases. This CDR3 contains 15 residues. Trimming removed 5 bases from V and 8 bases from J; junction bases left unmatched: 10. From germline, CDR1 is SGHVS and CDR2 FQNEAQ. The DNA of the CDR3 is TGTGCCAGCAGCCAGGGGACAGGGTTTCTAGATGAGCAGTTCTTC. This sequence encodes CASSQGTGFLDEQFF.

V gene TRBV6-2 or TRBV6-3 combines with J gene TRBJ2-5; perhaps TRBD2 as D (6 bases). Germline-derived CDR1 and CDR2 are MNHEY and SVGEGT. The CDR3 loop spans 13 amino acids. V lost 2 bases to trimming and J lost 5 bases, with 9 bases between them. Written as DNA, the CDR3 is TGTGCCAGCAGTTACCGGGGGAGGGAGACCCAGTACTTC. It encodes CASSYRGRETQYF.

The V call is TRBV10-1, the J call TRBJ1-3; the D gene is possibly TRBD1 (6 bases). CDR3 length: 15 amino acids. Germline CDR1 and CDR2: WNHNN and SYGVQD (reference sequence). V gave up 6 bases and J gave up 0 bases, with 12 bases separating them. CDR3 nucleotide sequence: TGCGCCAGCAGAAGGGACACAGACTCTGGAAACACCATATATTTT. Residues: CASRRDTDSGNTIYF.

This clone has only one observation. The V and J genes are TRBV5-8 and TRBJ1-2, with D hard to call. Trimming cost V 0 bases and J 9 bases, with 9 bases left between them. Germline CDR1 reads SGHTS; CDR2 reads YDEGEE. The CDR3 is made up of 12 amino acids. CDR3 sequence: CASSLAEVRYTF. In DNA form, the CDR3 reads TGTGCCAGCAGCTTGGCCGAGGTCCGCTACACCTTC.

The chain couples TRBV5-4 to TRBJ2-1; unclear D gene. The CDR3 extends over 13 amino acids. Germline values: CDR1 SGHNT, CDR2 YYREEE (reference sequence). V lost 3 bases to trimming and J lost 6 bases, with 10 bases between them. CDR3 DNA: TGTGCCAGCAGCTCTGACTCCATCAATGAGCAGTTCTTC. Encoded protein: CASSSDSINEQFF.

This chain links TRBV19 with TRBJ1-5; D is unclear. Trimming stripped 3 bases from V and 5 bases from J, with 14 bases between. This CDR3 region has 15 residues. Germline V lookup: CDR1 LNHDA, CDR2 SQIVND (reference sequence). The CDR3 sequence is CASSIGVIPHQPQHF. The CDR3 bases are TGTGCCAGTAGTATCGGTGTAATACCGCATCAGCCCCAGCATTTT.

The chain has TRBV20-1 and TRBJ1-3; D is possibly TRBD1 (5 bases). This CDR3 region has 14 residues. Trimming cost V 6 bases and J 2 bases, with 14 bases left between them. Germline V CDR1 and CDR2: DFQATT, SNEGSKA (reference sequence). CDR3 protein: CSASKGRAGNTIYF. The CDR3 DNA reads TGCAGTGCAAGTAAGGGGAGGGCTGGAAACACCATATATTTT.

This clone has more than one count but fewer than ten. The gene calls are TRBV6-9 and TRBJ1-5; TRBD1 is a possible D gene (6 bases). V was clipped by 7 bases and J by 7 bases, with 11 bases between them. Germline V CDR1 and CDR2: MNHGY, SVAAGI. The CDR3 has 12 residues. The CDR3 DNA follows: TGTGCCAGCACACAGGGATCACAGCCCCAGCATTTT. It yields the protein CASTQGSQPQHF.

The chain is built from TRBV7-2 and TRBJ2-1, with D possibly matching TRBD1 (6 bases). This CDR3 spans 14 amino acids. V was pared by 4 bases and J by 6 bases, with 13 bases between. The V gene's germline CDR1 is SGHTA and CDR2 FQGNSA. The DNA of the CDR3 is TGTGCCAGCAGCTATACAAGGGACATCAATGAGCAGTTCTTC. This encodes CASSYTRDINEQFF.